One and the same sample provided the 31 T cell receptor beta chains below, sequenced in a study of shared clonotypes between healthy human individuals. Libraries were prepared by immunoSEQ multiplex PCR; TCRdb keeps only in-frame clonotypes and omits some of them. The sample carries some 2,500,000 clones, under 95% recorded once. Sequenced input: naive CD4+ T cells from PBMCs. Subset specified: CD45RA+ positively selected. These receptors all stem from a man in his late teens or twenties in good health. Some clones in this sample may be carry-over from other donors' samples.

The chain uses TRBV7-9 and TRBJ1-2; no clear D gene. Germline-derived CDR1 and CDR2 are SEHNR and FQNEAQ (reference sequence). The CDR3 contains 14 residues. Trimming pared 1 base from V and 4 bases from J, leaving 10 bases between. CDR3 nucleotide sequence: TGTGCCAGCAGCTTAGTTCCCCAGACCTATGGCTACACCTTC. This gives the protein CASSLVPQTYGYTF.

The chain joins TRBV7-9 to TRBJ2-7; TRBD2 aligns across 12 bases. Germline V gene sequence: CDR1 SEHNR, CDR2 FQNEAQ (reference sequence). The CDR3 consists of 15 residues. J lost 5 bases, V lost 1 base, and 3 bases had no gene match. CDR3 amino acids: CASSLELAGGNEQYF. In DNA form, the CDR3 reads TGTGCCAGCAGCTTAGAGCTAGCGGGAGGGAACGAGCAGTACTTC.

CDR3 in DNA: TGTGCCAGCAGATTTCGGGGGCACTCCTACGAGCAGTACTTC. Protein sequence: CASRFRGHSYEQYF. The chain is built from TRBV2 and TRBJ2-5; D tentatively reads TRBD1 or TRBD2 (6 bases each). The better agreement between TRBJ2-7 and the DNA end casts doubt on the J call. The CDR3 totals 14 residues. Germline CDR1 reads SNHLY; CDR2 reads FYNNEI.

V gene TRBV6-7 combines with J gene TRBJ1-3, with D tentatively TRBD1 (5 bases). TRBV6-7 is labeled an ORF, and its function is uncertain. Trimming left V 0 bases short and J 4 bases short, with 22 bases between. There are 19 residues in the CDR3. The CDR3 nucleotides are TGTGCCAGCAGTTACTCGACACAGGCGCTCGCCAAGGGCGGAAACACCATATATTTT. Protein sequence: CASSYSTQALAKGGNTIYF.

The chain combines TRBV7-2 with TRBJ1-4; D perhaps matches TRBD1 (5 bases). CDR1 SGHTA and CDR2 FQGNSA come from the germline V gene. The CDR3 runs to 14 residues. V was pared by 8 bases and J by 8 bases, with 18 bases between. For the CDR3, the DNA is TGTGCCAGCGGCATTGGGGCGCGGGGCGAAAAACTGTTTTTT. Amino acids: CASGIGARGEKLFF.

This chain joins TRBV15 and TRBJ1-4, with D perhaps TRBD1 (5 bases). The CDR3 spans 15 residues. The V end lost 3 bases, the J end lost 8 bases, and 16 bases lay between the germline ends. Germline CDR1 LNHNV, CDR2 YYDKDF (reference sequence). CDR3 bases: TGTGCCACCAGCAGTCAGGACAACAAACGGGAAAAACTGTTTTTT. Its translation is CATSSQDNKREKLFF. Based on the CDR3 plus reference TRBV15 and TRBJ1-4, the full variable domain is DAMVIQNPRYQVTQFGKPVTLSCSQTLNHNVMYWYQQKSSQAPKLLFHYYDKDFNNEADTPDNFQSRRPNTSFCFLDIRSPGLGDTAMYLCATSSQDNKREKLFFGSGTQLSVL.

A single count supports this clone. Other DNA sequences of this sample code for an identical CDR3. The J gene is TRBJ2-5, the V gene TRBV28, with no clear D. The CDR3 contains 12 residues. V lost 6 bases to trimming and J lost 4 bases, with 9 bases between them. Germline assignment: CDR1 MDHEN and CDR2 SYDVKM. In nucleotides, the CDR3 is TGTGCCAGCAGGGGGTTCGGAGAGACCCAGTACTTC. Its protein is CASRGFGETQYF.

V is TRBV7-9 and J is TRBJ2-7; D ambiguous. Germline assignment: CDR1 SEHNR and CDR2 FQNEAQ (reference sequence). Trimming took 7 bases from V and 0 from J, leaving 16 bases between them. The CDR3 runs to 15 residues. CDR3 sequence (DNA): TGTGCCAGCATAGGGTCGGCGACAACCTCCTACGAGCAGTACTTC. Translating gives CASIGSATTSYEQYF.

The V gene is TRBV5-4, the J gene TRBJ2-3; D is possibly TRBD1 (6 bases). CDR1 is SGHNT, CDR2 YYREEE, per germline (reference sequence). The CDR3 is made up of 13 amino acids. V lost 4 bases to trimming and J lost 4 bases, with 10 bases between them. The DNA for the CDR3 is TGTGCCAGCAGCGTACAGGGATCAGATACGCAGTATTTT. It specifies CASSVQGSDTQYF.

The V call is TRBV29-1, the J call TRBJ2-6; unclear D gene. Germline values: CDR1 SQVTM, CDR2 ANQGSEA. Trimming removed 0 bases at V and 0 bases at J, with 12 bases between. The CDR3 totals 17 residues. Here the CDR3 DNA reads TGCAGCGTTGAAGATCAGGATTGGAGCTCTGGGGCCAACGTCCTGACTTTC. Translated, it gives CSVEDQDWSSGANVLTF.

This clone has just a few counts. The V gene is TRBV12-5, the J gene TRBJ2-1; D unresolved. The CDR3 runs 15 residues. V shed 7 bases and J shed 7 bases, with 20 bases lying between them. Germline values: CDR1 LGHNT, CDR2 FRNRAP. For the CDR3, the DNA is TGTGCTAGTGTCGAGACCGGGTATTCATTTAATGAGCAGTTCTTC. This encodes CASVETGYSFNEQFF.

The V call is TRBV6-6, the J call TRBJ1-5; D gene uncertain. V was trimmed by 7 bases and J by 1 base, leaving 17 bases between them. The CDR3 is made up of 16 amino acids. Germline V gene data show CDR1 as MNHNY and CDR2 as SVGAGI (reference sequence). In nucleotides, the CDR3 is TGTGCCAGCACCGAGGGTGGGTCCAGGAGCAATCAGCCCCAGCATTTT. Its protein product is CASTEGGSRSNQPQHF.

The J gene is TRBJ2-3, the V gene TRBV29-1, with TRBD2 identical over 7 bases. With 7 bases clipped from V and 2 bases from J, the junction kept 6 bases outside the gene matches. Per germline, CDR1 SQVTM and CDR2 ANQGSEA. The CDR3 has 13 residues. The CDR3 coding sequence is TGCAGCGAAAAGAGCGGGAACACAGATACGCAGTATTTT. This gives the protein CSEKSGNTDTQYF.

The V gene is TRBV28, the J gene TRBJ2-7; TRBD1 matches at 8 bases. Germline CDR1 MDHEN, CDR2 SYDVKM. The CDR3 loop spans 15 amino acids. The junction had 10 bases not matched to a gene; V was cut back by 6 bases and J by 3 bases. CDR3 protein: CASRFQGAPVYEQYF. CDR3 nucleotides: TGTGCCAGCAGATTCCAGGGGGCGCCGGTCTACGAGCAGTACTTC.

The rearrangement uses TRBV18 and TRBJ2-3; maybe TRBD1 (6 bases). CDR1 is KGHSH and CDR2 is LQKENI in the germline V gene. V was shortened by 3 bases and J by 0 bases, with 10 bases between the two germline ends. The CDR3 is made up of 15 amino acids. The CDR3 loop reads CASSPDRRSTDTQYF. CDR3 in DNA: TGTGCCAGCTCACCTGACAGGAGAAGCACAGATACGCAGTATTTT.

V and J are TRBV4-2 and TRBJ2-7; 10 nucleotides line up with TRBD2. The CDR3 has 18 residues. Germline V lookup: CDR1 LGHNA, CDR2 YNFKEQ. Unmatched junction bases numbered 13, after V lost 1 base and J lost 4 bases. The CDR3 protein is CASSQVAGGSGRGYEQYF. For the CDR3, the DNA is TGTGCCAGCAGCCAAGTAGCGGGGGGCAGCGGGAGGGGATACGAGCAGTACTTC.

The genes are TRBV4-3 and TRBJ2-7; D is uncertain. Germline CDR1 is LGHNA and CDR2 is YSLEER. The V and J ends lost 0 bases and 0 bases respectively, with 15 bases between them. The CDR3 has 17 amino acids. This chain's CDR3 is CASSQDLRQSPSYEQYF. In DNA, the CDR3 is TGCGCCAGCAGCCAAGATCTTCGGCAGTCACCCTCCTACGAGCAGTACTTC.

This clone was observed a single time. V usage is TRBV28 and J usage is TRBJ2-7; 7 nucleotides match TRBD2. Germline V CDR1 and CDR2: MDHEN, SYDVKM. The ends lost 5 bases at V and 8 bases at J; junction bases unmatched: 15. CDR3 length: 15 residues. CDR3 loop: CASSPGGTTYRKQYF. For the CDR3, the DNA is TGTGCCAGCAGTCCCGGGGGGACGACCTATCGGAAGCAGTACTTC.

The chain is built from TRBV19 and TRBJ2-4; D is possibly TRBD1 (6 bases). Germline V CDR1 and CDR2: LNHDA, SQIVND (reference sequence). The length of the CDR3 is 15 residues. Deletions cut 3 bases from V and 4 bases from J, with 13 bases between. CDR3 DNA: TGTGCCAGTAGTATCCTCACGGGGACAAAAAACATTCAGTACTTC. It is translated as CASSILTGTKNIQYF.

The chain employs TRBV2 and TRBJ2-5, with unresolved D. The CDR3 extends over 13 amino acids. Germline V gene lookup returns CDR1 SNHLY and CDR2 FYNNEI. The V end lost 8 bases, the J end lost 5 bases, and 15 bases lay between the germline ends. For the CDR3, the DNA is TGTGCCAGCCTCTCAAATTTGGGTGAGACCCAGTACTTC. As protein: CASLSNLGETQYF.

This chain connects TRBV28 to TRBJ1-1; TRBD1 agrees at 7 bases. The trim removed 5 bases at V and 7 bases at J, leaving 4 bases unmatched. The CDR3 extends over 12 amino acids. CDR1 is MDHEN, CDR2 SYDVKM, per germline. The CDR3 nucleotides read TGTGCCAGCAGTGAACAGGGGCTTGAAGCTTTCTTT. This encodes CASSEQGLEAFF.

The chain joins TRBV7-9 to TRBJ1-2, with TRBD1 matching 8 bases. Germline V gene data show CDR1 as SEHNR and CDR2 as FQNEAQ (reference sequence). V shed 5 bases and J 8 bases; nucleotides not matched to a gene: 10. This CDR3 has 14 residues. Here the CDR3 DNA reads TGTGCCAGCAGCCTGGGACAGGCTAATCTCGGCTACACCTTC. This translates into CASSLGQANLGYTF.

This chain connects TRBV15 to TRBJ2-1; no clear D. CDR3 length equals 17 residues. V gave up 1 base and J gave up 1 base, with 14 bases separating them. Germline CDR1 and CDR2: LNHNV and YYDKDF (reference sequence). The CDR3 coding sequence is TGTGCCACCAGCAGAGTCGGACCGCCGAATTCCTACAATGAGCAGTTCTTC. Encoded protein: CATSRVGPPNSYNEQFF.

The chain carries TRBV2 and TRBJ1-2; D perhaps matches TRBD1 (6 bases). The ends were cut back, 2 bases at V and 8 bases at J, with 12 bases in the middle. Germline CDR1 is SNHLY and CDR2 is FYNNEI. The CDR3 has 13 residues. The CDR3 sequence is CASSERSGTGYTF. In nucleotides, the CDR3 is TGTGCCAGCAGTGAAAGGTCAGGGACAGGCTACACCTTC.

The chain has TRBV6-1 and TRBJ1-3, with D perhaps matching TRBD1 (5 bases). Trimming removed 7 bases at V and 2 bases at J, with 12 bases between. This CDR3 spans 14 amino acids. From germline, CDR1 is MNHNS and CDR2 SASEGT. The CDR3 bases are TGTGCCAGCACACGGGGGTGGCCTGGAAACACCATATATTTT. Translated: CASTRGWPGNTIYF.

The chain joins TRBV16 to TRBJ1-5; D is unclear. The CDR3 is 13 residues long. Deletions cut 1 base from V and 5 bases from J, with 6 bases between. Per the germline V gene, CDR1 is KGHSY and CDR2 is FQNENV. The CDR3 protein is CASSQWEHQPQHF. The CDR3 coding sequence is TGTGCCAGCAGCCAATGGGAGCATCAGCCCCAGCATTTT.

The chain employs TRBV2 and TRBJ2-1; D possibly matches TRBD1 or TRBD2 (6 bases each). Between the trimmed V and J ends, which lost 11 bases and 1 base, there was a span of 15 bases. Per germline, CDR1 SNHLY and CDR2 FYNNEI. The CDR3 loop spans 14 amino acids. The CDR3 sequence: CAGREGGSYNEQFF. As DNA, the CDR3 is TGTGCCGGTAGGGAAGGGGGGTCCTACAATGAGCAGTTCTTC. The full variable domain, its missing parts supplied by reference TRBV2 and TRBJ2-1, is EPEVTQTPSHQVTQMGQEVILRCVPISNHLYFYWYRQILGQKVEFLVSFYNNEISEKSEIFDDQFSVERPDGSNFTLKIRSTKLEDSAMYFCAGREGGSYNEQFFGPGTRLTVL.

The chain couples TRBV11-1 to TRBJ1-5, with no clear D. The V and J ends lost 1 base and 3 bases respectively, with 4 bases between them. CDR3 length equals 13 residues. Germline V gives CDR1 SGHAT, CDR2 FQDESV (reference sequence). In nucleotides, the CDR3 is TGTGCCAGCAGCTTAGGTTCCAATCAGCCCCAGCATTTT. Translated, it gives CASSLGSNQPQHF.

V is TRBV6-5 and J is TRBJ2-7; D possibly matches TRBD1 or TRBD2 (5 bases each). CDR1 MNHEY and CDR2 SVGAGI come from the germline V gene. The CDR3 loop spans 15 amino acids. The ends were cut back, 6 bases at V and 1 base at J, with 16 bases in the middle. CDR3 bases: TGTGCCAGCAGAAAGGGTAGGGGCGGGTCCTACGAGCAGTACTTC. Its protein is CASRKGRGGSYEQYF.

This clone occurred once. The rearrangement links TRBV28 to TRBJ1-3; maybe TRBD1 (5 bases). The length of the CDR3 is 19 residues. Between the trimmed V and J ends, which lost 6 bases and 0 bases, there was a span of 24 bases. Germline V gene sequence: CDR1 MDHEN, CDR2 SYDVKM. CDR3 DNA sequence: TGTGCCAGCAGGCCACCACCGGGACCCAAAGGGCCCTCTGGAAACACCATATATTTT. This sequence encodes CASRPPPGPKGPSGNTIYF.

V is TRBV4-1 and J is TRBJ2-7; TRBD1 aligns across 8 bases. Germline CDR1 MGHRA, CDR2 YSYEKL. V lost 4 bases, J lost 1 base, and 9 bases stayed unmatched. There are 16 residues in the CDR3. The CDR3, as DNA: TGCGCCAGCAGCCGTTCTGACAGGGGTATTTCCTACGAGCAGTACTTC. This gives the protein CASSRSDRGISYEQYF.